What follows are 2 T cell receptor beta chains derived from one specimen sequenced in a study of blood T cell repertoires in COVID-19. Produced via immunoSEQ multiplex PCR; TCRdb's table is partial and in-frame only. This sample has approximately 460,000 clones, with about 91% found just once. The specimen was peripheral blood. The receptors originated from a man between 18 and 29 years old with COVID-19, enrolled during active disease.

The J gene is TRBJ1-4, the V gene TRBV2; the D gene is possibly TRBD1 (5 bases). Germline CDR1 and CDR2: SNHLY and FYNNEI. The CDR3 totals 14 residues. V lost 7 bases, J lost 4 bases, and 13 bases lay in between. DNA for the CDR3: TGTGCCAGCACACCGGGACTCATTAATGAAAAACTGTTTTTT. Its translation: CASTPGLINEKLFF.

In its sample, this clone was seen once. This rearrangement joins TRBV2 to TRBJ1-2; D gene uncertain. This CDR3 region has 14 residues. Trimming left V 8 bases short and J 0 bases short, with 13 bases between. Germline V gives CDR1 SNHLY, CDR2 FYNNEI. The CDR3 loop is CASYIARSNYGYTF. CDR3 coding DNA: TGTGCCAGCTACATCGCCCGATCTAACTATGGCTACACCTTC. Drawing the rest from reference TRBV2 and TRBJ1-2, the complete variable domain is EPEVTQTPSHQVTQMGQEVILRCVPISNHLYFYWYRQILGQKVEFLVSFYNNEISEKSEIFDDQFSVERPDGSNFTLKIRSTKLEDSAMYFCASYIARSNYGYTFGSGTRLTVV.